This entry lists 30 T cell receptor beta chains sequenced from one sample in a study of T cell repertoires in ileal Crohn's disease. Method: immunoSEQ multiplex PCR; TCRdb's copy keeps in-frame clones and lacks some. This table has around 14,000 clones, 75% to 85% appearing once. Sequencing was carried out using ileal tissue. Receptor source: an adult with Crohn's disease.

The genes are TRBV6-1 and TRBJ2-7, with D maybe TRBD1 (5 bases). The germline V gene encodes CDR1 MNHNS and CDR2 SASEGT. The CDR3 is made up of 15 amino acids. V was cut by 0 bases and J by 3 bases, with 12 bases left in between. CDR3 residues: CASSEAGQGLYEQYF. The CDR3 DNA is TGTGCCAGCAGTGAAGCGGGGCAGGGCCTCTACGAGCAGTACTTC.

The V gene is TRBV5-5, the J gene TRBJ2-7, with D perhaps matching TRBD2 (5 bases). Between the trimmed V and J ends, which lost 0 bases and 3 bases, there was a span of 22 bases. The germline gives CDR1 SGHKS, CDR2 YYEKEE (reference sequence). This CDR3 has 18 residues. CDR3 residues: CASSLELKLGKIYYEQYV. The DNA for the CDR3 is TGTGCCAGCAGCTTGGAGCTGAAACTAGGGAAGATCTACTACGAGCAGTACGTC.

This clone showed up just a few times. The chain employs TRBV5-6 and TRBJ1-5; D gene uncertain. This CDR3 is 14 amino acids long. Germline V gene data show CDR1 as SGHDT and CDR2 as YYEEEE. Trimming pared 4 bases from V and 0 bases from J, leaving 8 bases between. Written as DNA, the CDR3 is TGTGCCAGCAGCCGATACAATAGCAATCAGCCCCAGCATTTT. Translated: CASSRYNSNQPQHF. Using reference TRBV5-6 and TRBJ1-5 for the parts outside the CDR3, the full variable domain is DAGVTQSPTHLIKTRGQQVTLRCSPKSGHDTVSWYQQALGQGPQFIFQYYEEEERQRGNFPDRFSGHQFPNYSSELNVNALLLGDSALYLCASSRYNSNQPQHFGDGTRLSIL.

The rearrangement links TRBV2 to TRBJ1-4; 10 nucleotides align to TRBD1. This CDR3 has 14 amino acids. Unmatched junction bases numbered 4, after V lost 5 bases and J lost 7 bases. Germline V gives CDR1 SNHLY, CDR2 FYNNEI. The CDR3 loop reads CASSRDRGGEKLFF. CDR3 in DNA: TGTGCCAGCAGTAGGGACAGGGGCGGTGAAAAACTGTTTTTT.

This chain joins TRBV29-1 and TRBJ1-5; 7 bases line up with TRBD1. The CDR3 covers 14 residues. The trim removed 4 bases at V and 6 bases at J, leaving 9 bases unmatched. Germline V lookup: CDR1 SQVTM, CDR2 ANQGSEA. Written as DNA, the CDR3 is TGCAGCGTTGTGGAGACAGGGATGGGTCAGCCCCAGCATTTT. Its protein product is CSVVETGMGQPQHF.

This clone has a single count. The rearrangement uses TRBV19 and TRBJ1-2; TRBD1 matches at 7 bases. Per the germline V gene, CDR1 is LNHDA and CDR2 is SQIVND (reference sequence). The CDR3 sequence is 14 residues long. The junction had 7 bases not matched to a gene; V was cut back by 5 bases and J by 4 bases. The CDR3 sequence is CASSALGQTYGYTF. CDR3 sequence (DNA): TGTGCCAGTAGTGCCCTGGGACAGACCTATGGCTACACCTTC. The whole variable domain, remainder taken from reference TRBV19 and TRBJ1-2, is DGGITQSPKYLFRKEGQNVTLSCEQNLNHDAMYWYRQDPGQGLRLIYYSQIVNDFQKGDIAEGYSVSREKKESFPLTVTSAQKNPTAFYLCASSALGQTYGYTFGSGTRLTVV.

CDR3 loop: CASSSRTSGGNTGELFF. The CDR3 DNA reads TGTGCCAGCAGCTCCCGGACTAGCGGGGGGAACACCGGGGAGCTGTTTTTT. This chain joins TRBV7-2 and TRBJ2-2; 13 nucleotides match TRBD2. With 4 bases clipped from V and 1 base from J, the junction kept 3 bases outside the gene matches. Germline V gives CDR1 SGHTA, CDR2 FQGNSA. The CDR3 runs to 17 residues.

This rearrangement joins TRBV18 to TRBJ2-3; 11 bases fit TRBD2. The CDR3 spans 18 residues. Trimming removed 3 bases from V and 2 bases from J; junction bases left unmatched: 10. Germline CDR1 is KGHSH and CDR2 is LQKENI. The CDR3 region is CASSPRISLAGATDTQYF. DNA for the CDR3: TGTGCCAGCTCACCCCGGATTTCACTAGCGGGGGCCACAGATACGCAGTATTTT.

For this clone: At one end the junction does not follow the germline gene, possibly because of a read error. Other DNA sequences within the sample encode an identical CDR3. V and J are TRBV27 and TRBJ1-1; possibly TRBD1 for D (5 bases). Germline values: CDR1 MNHEY, CDR2 SMNVEV (reference sequence). There are 13 residues in the CDR3. This CDR3 is CASSLYGGTEAFF. The CDR3 DNA reads as TGTGCCAGTAGTTTATACGGGGGCACTGAAGCTTTCTTT.

The chain employs TRBV5-1 and TRBJ2-5; D is perhaps TRBD1 (6 bases). Trimming removed 3 bases from V and 7 bases from J, with 13 bases in between. Germline V gene data show CDR1 as SGHRS and CDR2 as YFSETQ. This CDR3 has 13 residues. The CDR3 DNA reads as TGCGCCAGCAGCTACAACAGGGAAGGGACCCAGTACTTC. The encoded protein is CASSYNREGTQYF.

V and J are TRBV7-2 and TRBJ1-2; 9 bases are shared with TRBD1. CDR1 SGHTA and CDR2 FQGNSA come from the germline V gene. V dropped 4 bases and J dropped 3; count of bases not matched to a gene: 9. The CDR3 consists of 16 residues. CDR3 coding DNA: TGTGCCAGCAGCTGGGCCGGGACAGGGTTGGACTATGGCTACACCTTC. Translating gives CASSWAGTGLDYGYTF.

Written as DNA, the CDR3 is TGTGCCAGCTCACCCCGAGCGGGCGGTGAAGAGACCCAGTACTTC. Translating gives CASSPRAGGEETQYF. The V gene is TRBV18, the J gene TRBJ2-5, with D maybe TRBD2 (6 bases). This CDR3 contains 15 residues. V lost 3 bases and J 3 bases, leaving 14 bases between the germline ends. CDR1 is KGHSH, CDR2 LQKENI, per germline.

The CDR3 DNA reads as TGTGCCAGCAGCTTAGGGAGGCAGAGCAATCAGCCCCAGCATTTT. It is translated as CASSLGRQSNQPQHF. This chain connects TRBV7-2 to TRBJ1-5; D remains ambiguous. The CDR3 loop spans 15 amino acids. The V end lost 1 base, the J end lost 1 base, and 8 bases lay between the germline ends. In germline, CDR1 is SGHTA, CDR2 FQGNSA.

The V and J genes are TRBV5-4 and TRBJ1-1; D possibly corresponds to TRBD1 (5 bases). V lost 1 base and J lost 0, with 13 bases in between. The germline V gene encodes CDR1 SGHNT and CDR2 YYREEE (reference sequence). CDR3 length: 16 amino acids. The CDR3 DNA reads as TGTGCCAGCAGCTTGTCCTCTCGGGGGATGAACACTGAAGCTTTCTTT. This codes for CASSLSSRGMNTEAFF.

This chain links TRBV9 with TRBJ2-5; a weak D match, TRBD1 (5 bases). CDR3 length: 12 residues. CDR1 is SGDLS and CDR2 is YYNGEE in the germline V gene. V shed 5 bases and J shed 4 bases, with 9 bases lying between them. CDR3: CASRGPGETQYF. CDR3 coding DNA: TGTGCCAGCAGGGGGCCAGGAGAGACCCAGTACTTC.

This chain joins TRBV5-1 and TRBJ2-7; D may be TRBD2 (6 bases). This CDR3 has 15 residues. The V end was cut by 5 bases, the J end by 0 bases, with 15 bases between. From germline, CDR1 is SGHRS and CDR2 YFSETQ. This chain's CDR3 is CASRRDWGSSYEQYF. In DNA form, the CDR3 reads TGCGCCAGCAGGCGGGACTGGGGAAGCTCCTACGAGCAGTACTTC.

The rearrangement links TRBV28 to TRBJ2-1, with 7 bases matching TRBD2. Losses at the gene ends were 6 bases for V and 12 bases for J; bases not matched to a gene: 14. Germline V CDR1 and CDR2: MDHEN, SYDVKM. The CDR3 spans 14 residues. CDR3: CASRGAGVRHSQFF. The CDR3 DNA sequence: TGTGCCAGCAGGGGCGCGGGAGTCCGACACTCGCAGTTCTTC.

The V and J genes are TRBV4-1 and TRBJ1-4, with 10 bases aligning to TRBD1. J gave up 8 bases and V 4 bases, and 4 bases lay outside the gene matches. The V gene's germline CDR1 is MGHRA and CDR2 YSYEKL. The CDR3 extends over 14 amino acids. The CDR3 reads CASSPRTGGEKLFF. The CDR3 DNA is TGCGCCAGCAGCCCTCGGACAGGGGGAGAAAAACTGTTTTTT.

This chain connects TRBV9 to TRBJ2-7, with TRBD1 as a possible D gene (5 bases). The CDR3 sequence is 14 residues long. Germline V lookup: CDR1 SGDLS, CDR2 YYNGEE. The V gene lost 4 bases and the J gene lost 0 bases, with 11 bases spanning the gap. DNA of the CDR3: TGTGCCAGCAGCATCAGACAGAACTCCTACGAGCAGTACTTC. Translating it yields CASSIRQNSYEQYF.

The chain links TRBV7-2 to TRBJ2-5; 12 bases map to TRBD2. Germline-derived CDR1 and CDR2 are SGHTA and FQGNSA. Trimming removed 5 bases from V and 3 bases from J; junction bases left unmatched: 10. The CDR3 totals 17 residues. CDR3 residues: CASSTIGLAGLKETQYF. The CDR3 DNA reads as TGTGCCAGCAGCACGATTGGACTAGCGGGATTAAAAGAGACCCAGTACTTC.

This clone was seen more than once but under ten times. CDR3 residues: CASSLSGLDPYNEQFF. For the CDR3, the DNA is TGTGCCAGCAGTTTATCCGGACTAGACCCCTACAATGAGCAGTTCTTC. The J gene is TRBJ2-1, the V gene TRBV27, with 7 bases matching TRBD2. Germline lookup yields CDR1 MNHEY and CDR2 SMNVEV (reference sequence). V was clipped by 0 bases and J by 2 bases; unmatched bases: 4. This CDR3 has 16 residues.

The chain employs TRBV15 and TRBJ2-7, with 7 nucleotides matching TRBD2. This CDR3 comprises 14 residues. Germline loops: CDR1 LNHNV, CDR2 YYDKDF (reference sequence). Trimming cost V 7 bases and J 0 bases; bases outside gene matches: 6. CDR3 protein: CATTGGYFSYEQYF. CDR3 nucleotides: TGTGCCACCACGGGGGGTTACTTCTCCTACGAGCAGTACTTC.

The V and J genes are TRBV5-4 and TRBJ2-4; 8 positions match TRBD1. CDR3 length: 17 amino acids. V was clipped by 4 bases and J by 8 bases; unmatched bases: 17. The germline V gene encodes CDR1 SGHNT and CDR2 YYREEE (reference sequence). The CDR3 here is CASSQEQPDRGGDIQYF. CDR3 sequence (DNA): TGTGCCAGCAGCCAGGAGCAACCCGACAGGGGAGGTGACATTCAGTACTTC. Based on the CDR3 plus reference TRBV5-4 and TRBJ2-4, the full variable domain is ETGVTQSPTHLIKTRGQQVTLRCSSQSGHNTVSWYQQALGQGPQFIFQYYREEENGRGNFPPRFSGLQFPNYSSELNVNALELDDSALYLCASSQEQPDRGGDIQYFGAGTRLSVL.

This rearrangement joins TRBV7-2 to TRBJ1-1; TRBD1 agrees at 10 bases. Germline V gives CDR1 SGHTA, CDR2 FQGNSA. With 3 bases clipped from V and 0 bases from J, the junction kept 4 bases outside the gene matches. The CDR3 length is 16 residues. CDR3 sequence: CASSFGTGVMNTEAFF. The CDR3 nucleotides are TGTGCCAGCAGCTTCGGGACAGGGGTAATGAACACTGAAGCTTTCTTT.

This rearrangement joins TRBV7-9 to TRBJ2-1; no clear D. CDR3 size: 14 residues. Germline V gene sequence: CDR1 SEHNR, CDR2 FQNEAQ (reference sequence). V lost 0 bases and J 5 bases, leaving 8 bases between the germline ends. CDR3 in amino acids: CASSLAGFDNEQFF. DNA for the CDR3: TGTGCCAGCAGCTTAGCGGGCTTTGACAATGAGCAGTTCTTC.

The chain couples TRBV7-9 to TRBJ2-1, with 12 bases lining up with TRBD1. The junction had 14 bases not matched to a gene; V was cut back by 7 bases and J by 7 bases. This CDR3 contains 17 residues. The germline V gene encodes CDR1 SEHNR and CDR2 FQNEAQ (reference sequence). DNA of the CDR3: TGTGCCAGCACCCCGCCTCAGGGACAGGGGGCTAGAAATGAGCAGTTCTTC. Translating gives CASTPPQGQGARNEQFF.

The J gene is TRBJ2-7, the V gene TRBV5-4; 8 positions agree with TRBD2. The V gene end was trimmed by 4 bases and the J gene end by 7 bases; junction bases not matched to a gene: 10. CDR3 size: 14 residues. The germline V gene has CDR1 SGHNT and CDR2 YYREEE (reference sequence). CDR3 sequence (DNA): TGTGCCAGCAGCCCCGGGGGGGCGGCGGAAGAGCAGTACTTC. Translating it yields CASSPGGAAEEQYF.

This clone was observed once. This sequence joins TRBV5-1 and TRBJ1-2; TRBD1 matches 8 bases. The V and J ends lost 0 bases and 2 bases, in that order; junction bases with no gene match: 21. CDR3 length: 21 residues. Germline V CDR1 and CDR2: SGHRS, YFSETQ. The CDR3 nucleotides read TGCGCCAGCAGCTTGGGGGACAGGAATACAGACGCCCGACTCCTCAACTATGGCTACACCTTC. Translated: CASSLGDRNTDARLLNYGYTF.

The CDR3 DNA follows: TGTGCCAGCACCCGAGACATCTCTGGAAACACCATATATTTT. Its protein is CASTRDISGNTIYF. V is TRBV7-9 and J is TRBJ1-3; unclear D gene. V was cut by 7 bases and J by 0 bases, with 10 bases left in between. CDR1 and CDR2 from the germline V gene are SEHNR and FQNEAQ (reference sequence). CDR3 length equals 14 residues.

The chain combines TRBV28 with TRBJ2-1, with 10 bases that match TRBD1. Losses at the gene ends were 6 bases for V and 1 base for J; bases not matched to a gene: 21. CDR1 is MDHEN, CDR2 SYDVKM, per germline. The CDR3 is made up of 21 amino acids. The CDR3 DNA follows: TGTGCCAGCAGCCGAGGAATGGGACAGGGGTCAATAACGGAGTCCTACAATGAGCAGTTCTTC. Residues: CASSRGMGQGSITESYNEQFF.